This T cell receptor (beta chain) was obtained from a study of OX40 agonist ivuxolimab in advanced cancers. About the research overall: Patients were treated with intravenous ivuxolimab, dosed at 0.01 to 10 mg/kg and infused every 2 weeks. The eligibility criteria allowed prior anti-PD-1, anti-PD-L1 or anti-CTLA-4 therapy, and about 40% had some.

Only in-frame clones appear in the TCRdb table, and some are missing; sequencing was by immunoSEQ multiplex PCR. The sample consists of some 68,000 clones, about 88% of them appearing once. Overall study findings and caveats: Expanded peripheral T cells had an undetermined antigen specificity. Averaged across samples, CD8+ T cells carried more expanded clones than CD4+ did.

The CDR3 is 14 residues long. With 6 bases removed from V and 3 bases from J, the gap between germline ends came to 12 bases. Germline V gene data show CDR1 as MDHEN and CDR2 as SYDVKM. Regarding this clone: Its cognate antigen is unknown.

This chain links TRBV28 with TRBJ1-5; D unresolved. The receptor's source is an adult with an advanced solid tumor such as melanoma, head and neck, liver or kidney cancer. The starting material was CD4+ or CD8+ T cells sorted from blood, obtained in a trial of the OX40 agonist ivuxolimab. CDR3 sequence reads: CASRWAGLNQPQHF. The CDR3 nucleotides read TGTGCCAGCAGGTGGGCAGGCCTCAATCAGCCCCAGCATTTT.